These 22 T cell receptor beta chains were all obtained from the same sample, sequenced in a study of blood T cells in healthy people across ages. With a J-beta primer mix and a sample-barcoded 5' primer, a second PCR ran 7 to 11 cycles. TCRdb passed the 5' RACE reads through MiXCR, listing each CDR3 protein once. Among 450,000 to 700,000 distinct CDR3 sequences listed, roughly a quarter were seen once. Source material: blood. Every receptor here comes from a woman between 65 and 79 years old in good health.

The chain joins TRBV5-4 to TRBJ2-7, with D maybe TRBD2 (6 bases). The CDR3 loop spans 14 amino acids. Per the germline V gene, CDR1 is SGHNT and CDR2 is YYREEE (reference sequence). Trimming cost V 1 base and J 3 bases, with 11 bases left between them. DNA of the CDR3: TGTGCCAGCAGCTTGCATAGCGGAGACTACGAGCAGTACTTC. It codes for CASSLHSGDYEQYF. The whole variable domain, filled in from reference TRBV5-4 and TRBJ2-7, reads ETGVTQSPTHLIKTRGQQVTLRCSSQSGHNTVSWYQQALGQGPQFIFQYYREEENGRGNFPPRFSGLQFPNYSSELNVNALELDDSALYLCASSLHSGDYEQYFGPGTRLTVT.

This clonotype has only a few counts. This rearrangement joins TRBV7-9 to TRBJ1-4; D remains ambiguous. V lost 7 bases and J lost 5, with 11 bases in between. Germline assignment: CDR1 SEHNR and CDR2 FQNEAQ (reference sequence). The CDR3 covers 13 residues. This CDR3 is CASTRAPNEKLFF. CDR3 coding DNA: TGTGCCAGCACCCGGGCCCCAAATGAAAAACTGTTTTTT.

J is TRBJ2-5 and V is TRBV20-1; D is ambiguous. In germline, CDR1 is DFQATT, CDR2 SNEGSKA (reference sequence). CDR3 length equals 14 residues. V was clipped by 6 bases and J by 5 bases, with 19 bases between them. CDR3: CSALRVAQGETQYF. The CDR3 DNA reads TGCAGTGCCCTACGGGTAGCCCAAGGGGAGACCCAGTACTTC.

This clonotype came up many times. This chain links TRBV10-3 with TRBJ2-5; no clear D. The V and J ends lost 3 bases and 1 base respectively, with 0 bases between them. CDR3 length equals 11 residues. Germline V CDR1 and CDR2: ENHRY, SYGVKD. Here the CDR3 DNA reads TGTGCCATCAGTGACCAAGAGACCCAGTACTTC. Amino acid sequence: CAISDQETQYF.

In its sample, this clonotype was seen a few times. CDR3 sequence (DNA): TGCAGCGTTGAACAGGGTGGTAATCAGCCCCAGCATTTT. This gives the protein CSVEQGGNQPQHF. V gene TRBV29-1 combines with J gene TRBJ1-5; a weak D match, TRBD1 (5 bases). The V gene lost 2 bases and the J gene lost 4 bases, with 9 bases spanning the gap. Germline CDR1 is SQVTM and CDR2 is ANQGSEA. The CDR3 length is 13 residues.

There are a few counts of this clonotype. This chain links TRBV6-5 with TRBJ1-6, with D possibly being TRBD1 (6 bases). V lost 4 bases and J 3 bases, leaving 10 bases between the germline ends. The germline V gene has CDR1 MNHEY and CDR2 SVGAGI. The CDR3 consists of 15 residues. The CDR3 spells CASSSQGIYNSPLHF. As DNA, the CDR3 is TGTGCCAGCAGTTCACAGGGAATCTATAATTCACCCCTCCACTTT.

The chain recombines TRBV20-1 with TRBJ1-4; the D is unclear. The CDR3 contains 11 residues. Germline values: CDR1 DFQATT, CDR2 SNEGSKA (reference sequence). V was trimmed by 5 bases and J by 8 bases, leaving 9 bases between them. The CDR3 DNA reads TGCAGTGCTCAGACCGGAGAAAAACTGTTTTTT. Protein: CSAQTGEKLFF.

This clonotype was counted between two and nine times. The rearrangement links TRBV7-9 to TRBJ2-4; D is undetermined. In germline, CDR1 is SEHNR, CDR2 FQNEAQ (reference sequence). Trimming shortened V by 5 bases and J by 5 bases, and 13 bases separated the two germline ends. The CDR3 has 14 residues. The CDR3 reads CASSPQLDQNIQYF. In nucleotides, the CDR3 is TGTGCCAGCAGCCCCCAATTAGACCAAAACATTCAGTACTTC.

This rearrangement joins TRBV6-2 or TRBV6-3 to TRBJ2-7; 8 bases match TRBD1. Germline V gene lookup returns CDR1 MNHEY and CDR2 SVGEGT. The ends lost 4 bases at V and 6 bases at J; junction bases unmatched: 11. The CDR3 is 15 residues long. In DNA form, the CDR3 reads TGTGCCAGCAGTTCCGGTAACAGGGGGACATCCGAGCAGTACTTC. Translation gives CASSSGNRGTSEQYF.

The CDR3 DNA sequence: TGTGCCAGCAGCACCATTGGTGAGCAGTTCTTC. Its translation is CASSTIGEQFF. The V call is TRBV7-2, the J call TRBJ2-5; D unresolved. The DNA end lines up better with TRBJ2-1; the J call may be wrong. Germline lookup yields CDR1 SGHTA and CDR2 FQGNSA. CDR3 length equals 11 residues.

This clonotype was seen once. This may be a read error, as it is one base from a much larger clone. The chain combines TRBV18 with TRBJ2-7, with TRBD1 matching 8 bases. Germline V lookup: CDR1 KGHSH, CDR2 LQKENI. The ends lost 3 bases at V and 6 bases at J; junction bases unmatched: 4. The CDR3 extends over 13 amino acids. The CDR3 bases are TGTGCCAGCTCACCCGAGACAGGGGTCGAGCAGTACTTC. Amino acid sequence: CASSPETGVEQYF.

The chain joins TRBV7-9 to TRBJ1-2; D gene unclear. The ends were cut back, 1 base at V and 4 bases at J, with 10 bases in the middle. The germline gives CDR1 SEHNR, CDR2 FQNEAQ (reference sequence). The CDR3 extends over 14 amino acids. Here the CDR3 DNA reads TGTGCCAGCAGCTTAGGATCCCACTCCTATGGCTACACCTTC. Translating it yields CASSLGSHSYGYTF.

This clonotype was picked up a small number of times. The rearrangement uses TRBV24-1 and TRBJ1-1; possible D gene TRBD1, 5 bases. The V and J ends lost 4 bases and 1 base respectively, with 12 bases between them. The germline gives CDR1 KGHDR, CDR2 SFDVKD. The CDR3 extends over 15 amino acids. The CDR3 DNA reads as TGTGCCACCAGTGACTCCCGCACAGGGAACACTGAAGCTTTCTTT. Its translation is CATSDSRTGNTEAFF.

V gene TRBV3-1 combines with J gene TRBJ1-2; 7 bases align to TRBD1. Trimming removed 2 bases from V and 7 bases from J; junction bases left unmatched: 7. The germline gives CDR1 LGHDT, CDR2 YNNKEL (reference sequence). This CDR3 is built from 14 residues. This chain's CDR3 is CASSQTRQGGGYTF. The CDR3 bases are TGTGCCAGCAGCCAAACCCGACAGGGAGGTGGCTACACCTTC.

This clonotype has more than one count but fewer than ten. V is TRBV7-9 and J is TRBJ1-1; D is possibly TRBD1 (5 bases). Germline V CDR1 and CDR2: SEHNR, FQNEAQ (reference sequence). Deletions cut 2 bases from V and 3 bases from J, with 13 bases between. This CDR3 region has 15 residues. The CDR3 coding sequence is TGTGCCAGCAGCTTATTCTCTCGGGGGGACACTGAAGCTTTCTTT. Its translation is CASSLFSRGDTEAFF.

This chain uses TRBV29-1 with TRBJ2-7; D perhaps matches TRBD2 (5 bases). The CDR3 extends over 13 amino acids. The V gene lost 7 bases and the J gene lost 4 bases, with 17 bases spanning the gap. Germline V gene sequence: CDR1 SQVTM, CDR2 ANQGSEA. CDR3 DNA: TGCAGCGGAATTGGAGGTTTGGCGTACGAGCAGTACTTC. Encoded protein: CSGIGGLAYEQYF.

A few counts support this clonotype. This sequence joins TRBV9 and TRBJ1-1; TRBD1 is a possible D gene (5 bases). V dropped 3 bases and J dropped 7 bases, with 10 bases sitting between them. The CDR3 consists of 12 residues. The V gene's germline CDR1 is SGDLS and CDR2 YYNGEE. CDR3 in amino acids: CASSANTGEAFF. The CDR3, as DNA: TGTGCCAGCAGCGCGAACACAGGTGAAGCTTTCTTT. Variable domain in full (rest from reference TRBV9 and TRBJ1-1): DSGVTQTPKHLITATGQRVTLRCSPRSGDLSVYWYQQSLDQGLQFLIQYYNGEERAKGNILERFSAQQFPDLHSELNLSSLELGDSALYFCASSANTGEAFFGQGTRLTVV.

In its sample, this clonotype was seen a few times. V gene TRBV29-1 combines with J gene TRBJ2-7, with TRBD1 matching 7 bases. Germline CDR1 SQVTM, CDR2 ANQGSEA. This CDR3 comprises 14 residues. V was pared by 5 bases and J by 2 bases, with 9 bases of the junction left unmatched. The chain's CDR3 is CSVLPLQGAYEQYF. The CDR3 DNA sequence: TGCAGCGTTCTTCCCCTTCAGGGGGCCTACGAGCAGTACTTC.

The chain uses TRBV7-9 and TRBJ2-3; a weak D match, TRBD2 (6 bases). The length of the CDR3 is 16 residues. From germline, CDR1 is SEHNR and CDR2 FQNEAQ (reference sequence). Between the trimmed V and J ends, which lost 0 bases and 8 bases, there was a span of 18 bases. The CDR3 region is CASSLAIGPKGGTQYF. The CDR3 DNA follows: TGTGCCAGCAGCTTAGCGATCGGACCCAAGGGAGGTACGCAGTATTTT. Full variable domain (remainder filled in from reference TRBV7-9 and TRBJ2-3): DTGVSQNPRHKITKRGQNVTFRCDPISEHNRLYWYRQTLGQGPEFLTYFQNEAQLEKSRLLSDRFSAERPKGSFSTLEIQRTEQGDSAMYLCASSLAIGPKGGTQYFGPGTRLTVL.

The chain recombines TRBV20-1 with TRBJ2-7; TRBD2 agrees at 15 bases. J was trimmed by 6 bases and V by 6 bases; bases with no gene match: 3. CDR1 and CDR2 (germline): DFQATT, SNEGSKA (reference sequence). This CDR3 is built from 13 residues. In DNA form, the CDR3 reads TGCAGTGCCCGGGGACTAGCGGGGGGCGAGCAGTACTTC. This codes for CSARGLAGGEQYF.

The chain has TRBV5-1 and TRBJ1-1, with D possibly TRBD1 on 5 matching bases. The germline V and J ends were trimmed by 4 bases and 5 bases, with 15 bases remaining between them. CDR1 and CDR2 (germline): SGHRS, YFSETQ. The CDR3 consists of 14 residues. DNA for the CDR3: TGCGCCAGCAGCACCCTCAGGGCGGGGACTGAAGCTTTCTTT. Translating gives CASSTLRAGTEAFF.

The chain joins TRBV25-1 to TRBJ1-1; D not certain. The CDR3 sequence is 14 residues long. CDR1 MGHDK and CDR2 SYGVNS come from the germline V gene. With 3 bases removed from V and 6 bases from J, the gap between germline ends came to 14 bases. As DNA, the CDR3 is TGTGCCAGCAGTGACCCCGGCGGGATATCTGAAGCTTTCTTT. Translation: CASSDPGGISEAFF.